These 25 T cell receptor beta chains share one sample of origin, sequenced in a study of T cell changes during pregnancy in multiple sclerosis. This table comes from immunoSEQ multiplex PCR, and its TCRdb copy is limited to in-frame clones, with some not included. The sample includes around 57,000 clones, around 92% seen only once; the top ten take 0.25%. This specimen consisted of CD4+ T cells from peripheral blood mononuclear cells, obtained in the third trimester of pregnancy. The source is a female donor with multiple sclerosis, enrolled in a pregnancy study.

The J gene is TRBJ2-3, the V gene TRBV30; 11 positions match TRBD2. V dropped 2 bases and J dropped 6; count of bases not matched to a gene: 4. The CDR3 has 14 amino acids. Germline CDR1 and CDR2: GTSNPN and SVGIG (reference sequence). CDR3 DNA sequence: TGTGCCTGGAGTCGGATAGCGGGAGGGGATACGCAGTATTTT. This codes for CAWSRIAGGDTQYF.

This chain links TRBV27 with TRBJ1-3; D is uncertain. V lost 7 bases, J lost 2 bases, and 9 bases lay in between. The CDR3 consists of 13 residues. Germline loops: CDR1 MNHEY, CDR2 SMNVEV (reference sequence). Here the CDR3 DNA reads TGTGCCAGCATGCCCGGGGCTGGAAACACCATATATTTT. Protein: CASMPGAGNTIYF.

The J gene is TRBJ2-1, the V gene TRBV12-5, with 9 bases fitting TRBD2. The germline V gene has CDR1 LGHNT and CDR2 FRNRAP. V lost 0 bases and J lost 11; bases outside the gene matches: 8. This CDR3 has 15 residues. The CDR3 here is CASGLVIGTSTKQFF. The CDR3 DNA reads TGTGCTAGTGGTTTGGTAATCGGGACTAGCACGAAGCAGTTCTTC.

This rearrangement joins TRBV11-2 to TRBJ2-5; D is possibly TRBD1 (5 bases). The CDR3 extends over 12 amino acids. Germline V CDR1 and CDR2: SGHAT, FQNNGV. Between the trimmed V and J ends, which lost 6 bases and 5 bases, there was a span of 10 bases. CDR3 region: CASRGAGETQYF. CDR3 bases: TGTGCCAGCAGAGGGGCTGGCGAGACCCAGTACTTC.

The CDR3 DNA is TGTGCCAGTAGTATTCAGGGGGTATGGGGCCTCAATGAGCAGTTCTTC. Its protein is CASSIQGVWGLNEQFF. The V call is TRBV19, the J call TRBJ2-1, with 7 bases fitting TRBD1. Germline trimming cut 3 bases from V and 6 bases from J; bases unmatched to any gene: 11. This CDR3 spans 16 amino acids. The germline V gene has CDR1 LNHDA and CDR2 SQIVND (reference sequence).

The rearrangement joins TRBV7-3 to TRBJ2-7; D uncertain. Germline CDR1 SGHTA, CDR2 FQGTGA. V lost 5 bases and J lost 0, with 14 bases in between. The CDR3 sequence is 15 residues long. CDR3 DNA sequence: TGTGCCAGCAGCCCCTCCGTACACAGCTCCTACGAGCAGTACTTC. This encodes CASSPSVHSSYEQYF.

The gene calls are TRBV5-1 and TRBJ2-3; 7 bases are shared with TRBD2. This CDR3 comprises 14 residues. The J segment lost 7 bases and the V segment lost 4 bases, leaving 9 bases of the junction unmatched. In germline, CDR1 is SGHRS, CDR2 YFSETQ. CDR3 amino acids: CASSQGLSPNTQYF. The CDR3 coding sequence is TGCGCCAGCAGCCAGGGACTATCCCCTAATACGCAGTATTTT. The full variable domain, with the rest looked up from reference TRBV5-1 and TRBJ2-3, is KAGVTQTPRYLIKTRGQQVTLSCSPISGHRSVSWYQQTPGQGLQFLFEYFSETQRNKGNFPGRFSGRQFSNSRSEMNVSTLELGDSALYLCASSQGLSPNTQYFGPGTRLTVL.

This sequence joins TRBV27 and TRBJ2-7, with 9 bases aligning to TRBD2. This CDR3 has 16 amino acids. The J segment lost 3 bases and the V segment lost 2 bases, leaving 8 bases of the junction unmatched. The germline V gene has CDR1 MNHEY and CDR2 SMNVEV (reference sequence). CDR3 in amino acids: CASSLMAGGLNYEQYF. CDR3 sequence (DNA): TGTGCCAGCAGTTTAATGGCGGGAGGGCTAAACTACGAGCAGTACTTC.

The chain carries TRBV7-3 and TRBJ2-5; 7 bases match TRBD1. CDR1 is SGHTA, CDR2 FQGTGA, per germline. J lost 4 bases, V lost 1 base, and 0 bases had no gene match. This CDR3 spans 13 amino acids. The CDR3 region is CASSLNRGETQYF. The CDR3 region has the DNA TGTGCCAGCAGCTTAAACAGGGGAGAGACCCAGTACTTC.

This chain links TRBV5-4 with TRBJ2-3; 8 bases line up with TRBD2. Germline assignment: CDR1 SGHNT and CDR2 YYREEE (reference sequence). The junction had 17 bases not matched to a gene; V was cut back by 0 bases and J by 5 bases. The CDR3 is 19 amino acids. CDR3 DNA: TGTGCCAGCAGCTTGGGGGGCCTCCTAGGCGGGGGGTACAGAGATACGCAGTATTTT. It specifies CASSLGGLLGGGYRDTQYF.

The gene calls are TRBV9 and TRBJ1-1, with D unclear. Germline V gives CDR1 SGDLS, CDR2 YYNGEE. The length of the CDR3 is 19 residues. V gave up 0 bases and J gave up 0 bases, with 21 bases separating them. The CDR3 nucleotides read TGTGCCAGCAGCGTAGGGGCCGGTACAGACTATGGGATGAACACTGAAGCTTTCTTT. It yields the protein CASSVGAGTDYGMNTEAFF.

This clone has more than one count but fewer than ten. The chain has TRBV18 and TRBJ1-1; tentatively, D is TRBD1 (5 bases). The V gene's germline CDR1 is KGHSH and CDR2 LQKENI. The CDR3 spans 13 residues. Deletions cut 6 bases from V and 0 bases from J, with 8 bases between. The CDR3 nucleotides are TGTGCCAGCTCCCAGGACATGAACACTGAAGCTTTCTTT. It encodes CASSQDMNTEAFF.

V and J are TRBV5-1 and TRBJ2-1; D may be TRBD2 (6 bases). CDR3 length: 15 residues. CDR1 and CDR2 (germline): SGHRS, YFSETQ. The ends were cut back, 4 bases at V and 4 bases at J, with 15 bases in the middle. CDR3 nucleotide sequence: TGCGCCAGCAGCACCCTAGGCGGGACTTACAATGAGCAGTTCTTC. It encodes CASSTLGGTYNEQFF.

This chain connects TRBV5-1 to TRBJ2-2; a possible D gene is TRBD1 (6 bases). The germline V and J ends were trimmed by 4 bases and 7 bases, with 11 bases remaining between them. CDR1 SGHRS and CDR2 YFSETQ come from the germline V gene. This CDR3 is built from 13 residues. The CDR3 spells CASSQQGNGELFF. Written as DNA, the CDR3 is TGCGCCAGCAGCCAACAGGGTAACGGGGAGCTGTTTTTT.

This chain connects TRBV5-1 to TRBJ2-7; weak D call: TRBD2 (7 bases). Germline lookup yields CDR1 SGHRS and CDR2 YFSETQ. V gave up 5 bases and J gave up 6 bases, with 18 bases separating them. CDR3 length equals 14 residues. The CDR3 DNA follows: TGCGCCAGCAGGCAGGGGACGACGGGAGGCGAGCAGTACTTC. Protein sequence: CASRQGTTGGEQYF. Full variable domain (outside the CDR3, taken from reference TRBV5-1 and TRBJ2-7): KAGVTQTPRYLIKTRGQQVTLSCSPISGHRSVSWYQQTPGQGLQFLFEYFSETQRNKGNFPGRFSGRQFSNSRSEMNVSTLELGDSALYLCASRQGTTGGEQYFGPGTRLTVT.

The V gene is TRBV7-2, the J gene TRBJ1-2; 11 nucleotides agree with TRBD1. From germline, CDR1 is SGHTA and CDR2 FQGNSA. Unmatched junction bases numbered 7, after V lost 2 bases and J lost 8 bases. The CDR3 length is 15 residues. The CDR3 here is CASSLKRTGGQGYTF. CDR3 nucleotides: TGTGCCAGCAGCTTAAAGAGGACAGGGGGCCAGGGCTACACCTTC.

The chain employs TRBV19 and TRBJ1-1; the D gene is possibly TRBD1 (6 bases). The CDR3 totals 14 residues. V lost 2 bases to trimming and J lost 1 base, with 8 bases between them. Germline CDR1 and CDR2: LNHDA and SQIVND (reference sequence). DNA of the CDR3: TGTGCCAGTAGTATAACGACAGGGAACACTGAAGCTTTCTTT. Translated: CASSITTGNTEAFF.

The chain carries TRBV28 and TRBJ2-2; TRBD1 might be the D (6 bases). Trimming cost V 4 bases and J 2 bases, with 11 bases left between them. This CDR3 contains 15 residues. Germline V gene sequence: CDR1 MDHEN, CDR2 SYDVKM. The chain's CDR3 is CASSSRDKNTGELFF. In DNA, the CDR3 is TGTGCCAGCAGTTCCCGGGACAAAAACACCGGGGAGCTGTTTTTT.

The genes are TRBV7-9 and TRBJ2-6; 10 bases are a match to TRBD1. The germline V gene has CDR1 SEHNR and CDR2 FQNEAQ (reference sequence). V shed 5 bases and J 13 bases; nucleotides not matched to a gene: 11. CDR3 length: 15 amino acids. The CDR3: CASSRPGQGFLVLTF. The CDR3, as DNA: TGTGCCAGCAGCCGGCCGGGACAGGGGTTCTTAGTCCTGACTTTC. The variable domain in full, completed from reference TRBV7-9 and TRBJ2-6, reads DTGVSQNPRHKITKRGQNVTFRCDPISEHNRLYWYRQTLGQGPEFLTYFQNEAQLEKSRLLSDRFSAERPKGSFSTLEIQRTEQGDSAMYLCASSRPGQGFLVLTFGAGSRLTVL.

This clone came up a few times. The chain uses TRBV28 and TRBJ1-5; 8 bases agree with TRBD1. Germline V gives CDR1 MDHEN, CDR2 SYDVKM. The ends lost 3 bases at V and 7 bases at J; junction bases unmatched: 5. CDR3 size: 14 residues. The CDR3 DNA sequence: TGTGCCAGCAGTTTCTTCAGGGGGCAACAGCCCCAGCATTTT. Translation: CASSFFRGQQPQHF.

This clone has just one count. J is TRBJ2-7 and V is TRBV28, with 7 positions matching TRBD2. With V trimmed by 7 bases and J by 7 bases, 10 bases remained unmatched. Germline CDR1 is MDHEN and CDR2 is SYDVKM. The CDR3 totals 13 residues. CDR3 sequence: CASTSWEGGEQYF. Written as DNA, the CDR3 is TGTGCCAGCACATCGTGGGAGGGCGGGGAGCAGTACTTC.

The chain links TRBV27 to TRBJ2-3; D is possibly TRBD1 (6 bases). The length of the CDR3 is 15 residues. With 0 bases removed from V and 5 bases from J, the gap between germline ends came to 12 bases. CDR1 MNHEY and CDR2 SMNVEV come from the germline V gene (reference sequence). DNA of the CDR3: TGTGCCAGCAGTTTATCGGGGACACGAGGAGATACGCAGTATTTT. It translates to CASSLSGTRGDTQYF.

The CDR3 region is CASSPIITSGSEQYF. The CDR3 DNA sequence: TGTGCCAGCTCACCGATTATAACTAGCGGCAGCGAGCAGTACTTC. The V gene is TRBV18, the J gene TRBJ2-7; 8 bases agree with TRBD2. The CDR3 runs 15 residues. Germline trimming cut 3 bases from V and 6 bases from J; bases unmatched to any gene: 10. Germline CDR1 reads KGHSH; CDR2 reads LQKENI. Variable domain in full (rest from reference TRBV18 and TRBJ2-7): NAGVMQNPRHLVRRRGQEARLRCSPMKGHSHVYWYRQLPEEGLKFMVYLQKENIIDESGMPKERFSAEFPKEGPSILRIQQVVRGDSAAYFCASSPIITSGSEQYFGPGTRLTVT.

The CDR3 loop is CASSLGGKEQYF. DNA of the CDR3: TGTGCCAGCAGTTTAGGAGGGAAGGAGCAGTACTTC. The chain has TRBV28 and TRBJ2-7; perhaps TRBD2 as D (6 bases). CDR1 and CDR2 (germline): MDHEN, SYDVKM. The CDR3 is made up of 12 amino acids. Trimming removed 2 bases at V and 7 bases at J, with 9 bases between.

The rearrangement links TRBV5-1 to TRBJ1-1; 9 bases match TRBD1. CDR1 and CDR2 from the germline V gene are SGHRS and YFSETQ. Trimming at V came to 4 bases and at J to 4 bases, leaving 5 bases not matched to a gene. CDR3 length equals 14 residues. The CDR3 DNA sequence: TGCGCCAGCAGCCCCCGGACAGGGGTCACTGAAGCTTTCTTT. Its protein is CASSPRTGVTEAFF.